The 14 T cell receptor beta chains given below trace back to one sample, sequenced in a study of OX40 agonist ivuxolimab in advanced cancers. The repertoire was sequenced with immunoSEQ multiplex PCR; TCRdb's copy has only in-frame clones and lacks some. The table lists under 35,000 clones, about 92% of them singletons. The sequencing here drew on CD4+ or CD8+ T cells sorted from blood, taken in a trial of the OX40 agonist ivuxolimab. Receptors originate from an adult with an advanced solid tumor such as melanoma, head and neck, liver or kidney cancer.

The chain recombines TRBV5-8 with TRBJ2-5, with D perhaps assigned TRBD1 or TRBD2 (7 bases each). Germline assignment: CDR1 SGHTS and CDR2 YDEGEE. The V end lost 7 bases, the J end lost 10 bases, and 23 bases lay between the germline ends. CDR3 length equals 14 residues. The DNA for the CDR3 is TGTGCCAGCGGAGATGGAGGGGGCGGCGGGGGCCAGTACTTC. It specifies CASGDGGGGGGQYF.

J is TRBJ2-1 and V is TRBV6-4; 10 bases are a match to TRBD1. The V and J ends lost 0 bases and 7 bases, in that order; junction bases with no gene match: 3. Germline CDR1 reads MRHNA; CDR2 reads SNTAGT. The CDR3 is made up of 15 amino acids. CDR3 loop: CASSDSTGGMNEQFF. The CDR3 DNA sequence: TGTGCCAGCAGTGACTCGACAGGGGGCATGAATGAGCAGTTCTTC.

The V call is TRBV7-8, the J call TRBJ2-3; TRBD2 agrees at 9 bases. The length of the CDR3 is 17 residues. From germline, CDR1 is SGHVS and CDR2 FQNEAQ. V lost 3 bases, J lost 6 bases, and 13 bases stayed unmatched. Here the CDR3 DNA reads TGTGCCAGCAGCTTGGGACTAGCCCTACCAACCCCGGATACGCAGTATTTT. This codes for CASSLGLALPTPDTQYF.

This chain uses TRBV27 with TRBJ1-2, with D perhaps TRBD1 (5 bases). The V end lost 8 bases, the J end lost 4 bases, and 23 bases lay between the germline ends. The CDR3 length is 16 residues. Germline V CDR1 and CDR2: MNHEY, SMNVEV (reference sequence). The CDR3 bases are TGTGCCAGCGGCAGTGAGCAGGGCCTACACCCCTATGGCTACACCTTC. Translation: CASGSEQGLHPYGYTF.

The chain carries TRBV4-3 and TRBJ2-3; 9 nucleotides agree with TRBD2. CDR1 and CDR2 from the germline V gene are LGHNA and YSLEER. J lost 4 bases, V lost 0 bases, and 8 bases had no gene match. The CDR3 length is 17 residues. CDR3 coding DNA: TGCGCCAGCAGCCAAGATCCCAGCGGGAGGAGACCAGATACGCAGTATTTT. This codes for CASSQDPSGRRPDTQYF.

This rearrangement joins TRBV29-1 to TRBJ2-7, with 8 bases aligning to TRBD2. CDR1 is SQVTM, CDR2 ANQGSEA, per germline. This CDR3 contains 13 residues. V was pared by 7 bases and J by 0 bases, with 5 bases of the junction left unmatched. CDR3 amino acids: CSGLSGSSYEQYF. The DNA for the CDR3 is TGCAGCGGATTAAGCGGGAGCTCCTACGAGCAGTACTTC.

As concerns this clone: This CDR3 is also generated by other DNA sequences in the sample. The chain links TRBV29-1 to TRBJ1-2; 7 bases are shared with TRBD1. This CDR3 spans 12 amino acids. CDR1 and CDR2 from the germline V gene are SQVTM and ANQGSEA. The junction had 9 bases not matched to a gene; V was cut back by 6 bases and J by 8 bases. CDR3: CSVKDRRGGYTF. In nucleotides, the CDR3 is TGCAGCGTCAAGGACAGGAGGGGAGGCTACACCTTC.

This chain connects TRBV27 to TRBJ2-3, with 9 bases matching TRBD2. The CDR3 totals 19 residues. The germline gives CDR1 MNHEY, CDR2 SMNVEV (reference sequence). Germline trimming cut 3 bases from V and 0 bases from J; bases unmatched to any gene: 13. CDR3 region: CASSLAAGGPPSSTDTQYF. DNA for the CDR3: TGTGCCAGCAGTTTGGCGGCGGGAGGGCCTCCATCTAGCACAGATACGCAGTATTTT.

The chain combines TRBV30 with TRBJ2-7; D not certain. Germline CDR1 reads GTSNPN; CDR2 reads SVGIG (reference sequence). Trimming removed 3 bases at V and 0 bases at J, with 6 bases between. This CDR3 is 12 amino acids long. CDR3 nucleotides: TGTGCCTGGAGGAGAGCCTCCTACGAGCAGTACTTC. Amino acid sequence: CAWRRASYEQYF. The full variable domain, in which reference TRBV30 and TRBJ2-7 provide the parts outside the CDR3, is SQTIHQWPATLVQPVGSPLSLECTVEGTSNPNLYWYRQAAGRGLQLLFYSVGIGQISSEVPQNLSASRPQDRQFILSSKKLLLSDSGFYLCAWRRASYEQYFGPGTRLTVT.

This clone was recorded once. The chain has TRBV9 and TRBJ2-5; no firm D call. The germline V and J ends were trimmed by 0 bases and 5 bases, with 5 bases remaining between them. The CDR3 runs 12 residues. Germline values: CDR1 SGDLS, CDR2 YYNGEE. The CDR3 nucleotides read TGTGCCAGCAGCGTAGCTGGCGAGACCCAGTACTTC. Protein sequence: CASSVAGETQYF.

The chain joins TRBV21-1 to TRBJ2-7. TRBV21-1 is termed a pseudogene. The CDR3 runs to 14 residues. The CDR3 is CASRSTLNFPEQYF. DNA for the CDR3: TGTGCCAGCAGGTCGACCCTAAATTTCCCCGAGCAGTACTTC.

The CDR3 here is CTSSHVNPTRTQETQYF. The CDR3, as DNA: TGCACCAGCAGCCACGTCAACCCGACTAGGACCCAAGAGACCCAGTACTTC. The rearrangement joins TRBV1 to TRBJ2-5; the table's D gene call, TRBD2, was not cross checked with the DNA. TRBV1 is given as a pseudogene. The CDR3 has 17 amino acids.

The V gene is TRBV19, the J gene TRBJ2-7; weak D call: TRBD1 (5 bases). The V end lost 3 bases, the J end lost 3 bases, and 15 bases lay between the germline ends. CDR1 and CDR2 (germline): LNHDA, SQIVND (reference sequence). This CDR3 region has 15 residues. In DNA, the CDR3 is TGTGCCAGTAGTATCGGCGGACACGATCACTACGAGCAGTACTTC. This translates into CASSIGGHDHYEQYF.

J is TRBJ1-2 and V is TRBV27, with D hard to call. This CDR3 is 14 amino acids long. Trimming took 4 bases from V and 4 from J, leaving 13 bases between them. CDR1 and CDR2 (germline): MNHEY, SMNVEV (reference sequence). This CDR3 is CASSYGPLLYGYTF. The CDR3 DNA is TGTGCCAGCAGTTACGGACCACTCCTCTATGGCTACACCTTC.